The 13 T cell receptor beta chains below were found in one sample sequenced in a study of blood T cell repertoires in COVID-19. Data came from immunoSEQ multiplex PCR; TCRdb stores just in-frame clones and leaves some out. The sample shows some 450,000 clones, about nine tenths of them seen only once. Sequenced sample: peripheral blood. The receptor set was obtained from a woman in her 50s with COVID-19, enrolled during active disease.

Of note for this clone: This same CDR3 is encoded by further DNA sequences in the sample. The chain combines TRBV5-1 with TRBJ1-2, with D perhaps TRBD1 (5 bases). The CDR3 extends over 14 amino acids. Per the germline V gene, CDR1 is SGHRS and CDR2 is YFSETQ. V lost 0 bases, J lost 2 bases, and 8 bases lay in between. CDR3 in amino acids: CASSLGQINYGYTF. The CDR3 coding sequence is TGCGCCAGCAGCTTGGGACAGATCAACTATGGCTACACCTTC.

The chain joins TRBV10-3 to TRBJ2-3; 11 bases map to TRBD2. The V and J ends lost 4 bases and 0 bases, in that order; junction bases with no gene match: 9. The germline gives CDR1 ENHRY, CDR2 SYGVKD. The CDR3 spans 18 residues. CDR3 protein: CAISARSGGGISTDTQYF. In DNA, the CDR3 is TGTGCCATCAGTGCGCGTAGCGGGGGGGGGATTAGCACAGATACGCAGTATTTT.

The DNA for the CDR3 is TGTGCCAGCAGTTCTGCAGGCCTTGCTAATCAGCCCCAGCATTTT. Protein product: CASSSAGLANQPQHF. The chain combines TRBV6-5 with TRBJ1-5; no clear D gene. Looked up from germline, CDR1 is MNHEY and CDR2 is SVGAGI. V lost 4 bases, J lost 4 bases, and 14 bases lay in between. The CDR3 consists of 15 residues.

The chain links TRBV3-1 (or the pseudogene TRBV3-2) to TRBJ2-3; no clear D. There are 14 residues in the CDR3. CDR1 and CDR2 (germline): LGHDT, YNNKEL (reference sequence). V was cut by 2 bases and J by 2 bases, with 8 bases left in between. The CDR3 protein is CASSQLTSTDTQYF. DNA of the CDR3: TGTGCCAGCAGCCAACTAACTTCCACAGATACGCAGTATTTT.

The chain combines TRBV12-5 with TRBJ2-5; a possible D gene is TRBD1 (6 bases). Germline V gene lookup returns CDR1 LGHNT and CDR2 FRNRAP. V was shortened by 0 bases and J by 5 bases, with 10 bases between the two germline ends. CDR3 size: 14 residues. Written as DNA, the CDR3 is TGTGCTAGTGGTTTGGTAGGGGGTATGGAGACCCAGTACTTC. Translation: CASGLVGGMETQYF.

Here the CDR3 reads CASSSGGVNTEAFF. DNA of the CDR3: TGTGCCAGCAGCTCAGGCGGGGTAAACACTGAAGCTTTCTTT. The chain couples TRBV7-9 to TRBJ1-1; D not certain. The V gene lost 4 bases and the J gene lost 2 bases, with 11 bases spanning the gap. CDR1 SEHNR and CDR2 FQNEAQ come from the germline V gene (reference sequence). This CDR3 region has 14 residues. Supplemented by reference TRBV7-9 and TRBJ1-1, the full variable domain reads DTGVSQNPRHKITKRGQNVTFRCDPISEHNRLYWYRQTLGQGPEFLTYFQNEAQLEKSRLLSDRFSAERPKGSFSTLEIQRTEQGDSAMYLCASSSGGVNTEAFFGQGTRLTVV.

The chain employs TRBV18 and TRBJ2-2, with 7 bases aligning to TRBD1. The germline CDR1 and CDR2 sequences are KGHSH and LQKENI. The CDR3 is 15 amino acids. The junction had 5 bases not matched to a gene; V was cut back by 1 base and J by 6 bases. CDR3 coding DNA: TGTGCCAGCTCACCACGGCAGGGGGACCCCGGGGAGCTGTTTTTT. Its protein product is CASSPRQGDPGELFF.

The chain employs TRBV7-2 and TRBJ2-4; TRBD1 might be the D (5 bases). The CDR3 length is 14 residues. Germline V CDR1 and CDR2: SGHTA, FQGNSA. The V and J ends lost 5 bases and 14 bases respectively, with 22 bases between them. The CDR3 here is CASSPRSAAPDKYF. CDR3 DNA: TGTGCCAGCAGCCCTAGAAGTGCGGCCCCGGACAAGTACTTC.

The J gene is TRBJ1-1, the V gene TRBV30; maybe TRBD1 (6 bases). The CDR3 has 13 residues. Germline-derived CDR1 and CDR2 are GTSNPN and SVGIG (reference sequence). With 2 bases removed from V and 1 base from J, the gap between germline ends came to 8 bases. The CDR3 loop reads CAWSTGQNTEAFF. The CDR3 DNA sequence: TGTGCCTGGAGTACGGGACAGAACACTGAAGCTTTCTTT.

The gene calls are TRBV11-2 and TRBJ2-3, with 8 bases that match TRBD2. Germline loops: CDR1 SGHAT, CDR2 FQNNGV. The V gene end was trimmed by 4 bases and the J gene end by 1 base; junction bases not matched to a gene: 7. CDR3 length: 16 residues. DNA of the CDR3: TGTGCCAGCAGCTCCGTATCGCGGGGGGGCACAGATACGCAGTATTTT. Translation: CASSSVSRGGTDTQYF.

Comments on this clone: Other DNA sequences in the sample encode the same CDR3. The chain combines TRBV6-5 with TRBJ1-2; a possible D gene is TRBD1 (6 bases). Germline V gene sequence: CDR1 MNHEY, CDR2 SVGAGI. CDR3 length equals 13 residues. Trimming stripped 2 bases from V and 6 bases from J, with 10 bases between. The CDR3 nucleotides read TGTGCCAGCAGTTACAGGGCAGGGGATGGCTACACCTTC. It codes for CASSYRAGDGYTF.

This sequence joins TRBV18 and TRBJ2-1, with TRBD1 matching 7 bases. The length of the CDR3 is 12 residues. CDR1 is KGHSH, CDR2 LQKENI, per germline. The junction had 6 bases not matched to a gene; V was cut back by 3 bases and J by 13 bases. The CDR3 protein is CASSPLGTDQFF. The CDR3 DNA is TGTGCCAGCTCACCGCTCGGGACAGATCAGTTCTTC. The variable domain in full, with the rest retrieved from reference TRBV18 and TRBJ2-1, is NAGVMQNPRHLVRRRGQEARLRCSPMKGHSHVYWYRQLPEEGLKFMVYLQKENIIDESGMPKERFSAEFPKEGPSILRIQQVVRGDSAAYFCASSPLGTDQFFGPGTRLTVL.

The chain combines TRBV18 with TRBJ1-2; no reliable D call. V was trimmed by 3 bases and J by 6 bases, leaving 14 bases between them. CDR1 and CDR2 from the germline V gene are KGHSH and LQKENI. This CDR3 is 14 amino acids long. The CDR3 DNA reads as TGTGCCAGCTCACCCGGCGAGGCGGAACATGGCTACACCTTC. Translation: CASSPGEAEHGYTF.